These T cell receptor beta chains were read from a single sample in a study of T-cell reconstitution after alpha-beta-depleted transplantation in children. One entry per CDR3 protein, called by TCRdb with MiXCR from the PCR reads. Of approximately 980,000 distinct CDR3 sequences listed, about 29% are singletons. The material was PBMCs, mostly from graft donor cells, obtained 360 days after TCRalphabeta/CD19-depleted stem cell transplant. These receptors came from a boy in the first two years of life who had a stem cell transplant for SCID, so the T cells may come from the graft donor. CDR3s include the opening cysteine and the closing phenylalanine or tryptophan. D genes are given only for firm matches. Clone sizes are given selectively: once, few, many, or a class where the clone is expanded.

clone_size	d_call	v_call	j_call	cdr3_nt	cdr3_aa
few	.	TRBV9	TRBJ2-3	TGTGCCAGCAGCGTCGAAAGGGGGAGCACAGATACGCAGTATTTT	CASSVERGSTDTQYF
few	TRBD1	TRBV12-3/TRBV12-4	TRBJ1-2	TGTGCCAGCAGTGACCGGACAGGGGATTTCGATGGCTACACCTTC	CASSDRTGDFDGYTF
.	.	TRBV7-8	TRBJ2-3	TGTGCCAGCAGCTTAGTGGCGTCAGATACGCAGTATTTT	CASSLVASDTQYF
.	TRBD1	TRBV7-9	TRBJ2-2	TGTGCCAGCAGCCTACCGTGGCGACAGGGTTACACCGGGGAGCTGTTTTTT	CASSLPWRQGYTGELFF
.	TRBD2	TRBV24-1	TRBJ2-1	TGTGCCACCAGTGCTCCGGGACTATATTACAATGAGCAGTTCTTC	CATSAPGLYYNEQFF
.	TRBD2	TRBV6-1	TRBJ2-1	TGTGCCAGCAGAGGACGTAGCGGGGGGCTCGTCGGCTACAATGAGCAGTTCTTC	CASRGRSGGLVGYNEQFF
few	TRBD1	TRBV12-3/TRBV12-4	TRBJ2-2	TGTGCCAGCAGTCGAGGGACAGGGGCGAACACCGGGGAGCTGTTTTTT	CASSRGTGANTGELFF
.	.	TRBV10-3	TRBJ2-3	TGTGCCACAGCGACAGTCGAGGGGGGCGATACGCAGTATTTT	CATATVEGGDTQYF
.	.	TRBV24-1	TRBJ2-3	TGTGCCACCAGCGACCCGGGCCGAAGCACAGATACGCAGTATTTT	CATSDPGRSTDTQYF
few	TRBD2	TRBV4-2	TRBJ2-3	TGTGCCAGCAGCCAAGTAGGTAGCGGGGGGAGCACAGATACGCAGTATTTT	CASSQVGSGGSTDTQYF
.	.	TRBV7-6	TRBJ1-1	TGTGCCAGCAGCTTAAGAGACTCCGGGGAGACTGAAGCTTTCTTT	CASSLRDSGETEAFF
many	.	TRBV6-5	TRBJ2-5	TGTGCCAGCACCTACGGGGAGACCCAGTACTTC	CASTYGETQYF
few	.	TRBV20-1	TRBJ1-2	TGCAGTGCTGCGGACAGAGGGATAGGCTACACCTTC	CSAADRGIGYTF
once	TRBD1	TRBV10-2	TRBJ1-6	TGCGCCAGCACCCCCAGAGGGGGGGACAGGGCTATTAATTCACCCCTCCACTTT	CASTPRGGDRAINSPLHF
.	.	TRBV6-1	TRBJ2-2	TGTGCCAGCAGTGCAAGGGGGGGGCGGACCGGGGAGCTGTTTTTT	CASSARGGRTGELFF
.	.	TRBV5-1	TRBJ2-7	TGCGCCAGCAGCTTGGGGGGGATTCTAGACTACGAGCAGTACTTC	CASSLGGILDYEQYF
.	TRBD2	TRBV5-5	TRBJ2-5	TGTGCCAGCAGACGCGGGGGGAGTAAAGAGACCCAGTACTTC	CASRRGGSKETQYF
few	.	TRBV5-1	TRBJ2-2	TGCGCCAGCTGGGCTAACACCGGGGAGCTGTTTTTT	CASWANTGELFF
once	.	TRBV15	TRBJ2-1	TGTGCCACCAGCAGAGAGGACTTCAATGAGCAGTTCTTC	CATSREDFNEQFF
many	TRBD2	TRBV9	TRBJ2-1	TGTGCCAGCTCGAGACTAGCGGGGGTCAATGAGCAGTTCTTC	CASSRLAGVNEQFF
few	TRBD1	TRBV10-3	TRBJ2-7	TGTGCCATCAGTGAGCGTACAGGGGGTGGCGAGCAGTACTTC	CAISERTGGGEQYF
.	TRBD1	TRBV5-1	TRBJ1-2	TGCGCCAGCAGCTTTGACAGGGGTGATGGCTACACCTTC	CASSFDRGDGYTF
.	.	TRBV15	TRBJ2-5	TGTGCCACCAGCAGAGGGTCGGGACTTCAAGAGACCCAGTACTTC	CATSRGSGLQETQYF
.	.	TRBV20-1	TRBJ1-6	TGCAGTGCTAGCTCGACAGACCTGTATAATTCACCCCTCCACTTT	CSASSTDLYNSPLHF
once	.	TRBV5-1	TRBJ2-1	TGCGCCAGCACCGTGGACCGGGGGCATGAGCAGTTCTTC	CASTVDRGHEQFF
.	.	TRBV20-1	TRBJ1-2	TGCAGTGCTTGGGTCCTGGCTGGCTACACCTTC	CSAWVLAGYTF
few	.	TRBV20-1	TRBJ1-4	TGCAGTGCTACAAGAAGTGGGCTAGATGAAAAACTGTTTTTT	CSATRSGLDEKLFF
few	TRBD1	TRBV5-1	TRBJ1-1	TGCGCCAGCAGCTTGCAGGGGGGCGGGAACACTGAAGCTTTCTTT	CASSLQGGGNTEAFF
few	.	TRBV6-1	TRBJ1-4	TGTGCCAGCAGTGAAGTGGCAGCGGGGAATGAAAAACTGTTTTTT	CASSEVAAGNEKLFF
.	.	TRBV7-2	TRBJ1-6	TGTGCCAGCAGCTTTCTTGGAGGGGCCTATAATTCACCCCTCCACTTT	CASSFLGGAYNSPLHF
few	.	TRBV6-1	TRBJ1-2	TGTGCCACCCTTCAGCTACTAACCCCTCGGGGCTACACCTTC	CATLQLLTPRGYTF
.	TRBD1	TRBV11-1	TRBJ2-2	TGTGCCAGCAGCCTTGGGGACAGGCCTTCGAACACCGGGGAGCTGTTTTTT	CASSLGDRPSNTGELFF
.	.	TRBV13	TRBJ2-5	TGTGCCAGCAGCTTAGGTCATTCCGGGGAGACCCAGTACTTC	CASSLGHSGETQYF
few	TRBD2	TRBV7-2	TRBJ2-3	TGTGCCAGCAGCTTCTCCAGCGGGGGACTTAATACGCAGTATTTT	CASSFSSGGLNTQYF
.	TRBD1	TRBV5-1	TRBJ2-7	TGCGCCAGCAGCCACGGTCGACAGGGGTCAATTTACGAGCAGTACTTC	CASSHGRQGSIYEQYF
.	.	TRBV3-1	TRBJ2-7	TGTGCCAGCAGCCAAGCCGGGGGCGTGGGCCTCGGCTACGAGCAGTACTTC	CASSQAGGVGLGYEQYF
.	.	TRBV15	TRBJ1-5	TGTGCCACCAGCAGTGTGGGCCTTCCGAGCAATCAGCCCCAGCATTTT	CATSSVGLPSNQPQHF
few	.	TRBV24-1	TRBJ2-1	TGTGCCACCTCTGAGAAAGGTGAGCAGTTCTTC	CATSEKGEQFF
.	TRBD2	TRBV29-1	TRBJ2-2	TGCAGCGTTGAGGCGGGGGGGGACCTTTACACCGGGGAGCTGTTTTTT	CSVEAGGDLYTGELFF
many	TRBD1	TRBV5-1	TRBJ2-2	TGCGCCAGCAGCTTAGCCGACAGGGACACCGGGGAGCTGTTTTTT	CASSLADRDTGELFF
.	.	TRBV20-1	TRBJ2-1	TGCAGTGCTAGAGATTTTATCCGCTACAATGTGCAGTTCTTC	CSARDFIRYNVQFF
.	.	TRBV29-1	TRBJ2-2	TGCAGCGTTGAGTCGAGCGGGGAGCTGTTTTTT	CSVESSGELFF
.	TRBD1	TRBV20-1	TRBJ2-5	TGCAGTGCCGACGGGACAGGGGCGGAGACCCAGTACTTC	CSADGTGAETQYF
.	TRBD2	TRBV3-1	TRBJ2-5	TGTGCCAGCAGCCAAGATTCGTCTAGCGGGGGGCAAGAGACCCAGTACTTC	CASSQDSSSGGQETQYF
.	.	TRBV15	TRBJ2-1	TGTGCCACCAGCAGAGGGGGGGCCGGGGGCAATGAGCAGTTCTTC	CATSRGGAGGNEQFF
.	.	TRBV3-1	TRBJ1-2	TGTGCCAGCAGCCCGACGGAGGATCCTGGCTATGGCTACACCTTC	CASSPTEDPGYGYTF
.	.	TRBV18	TRBJ1-1	TGTGCCAGCTCACCTTGGCAGGGAAAAAGAAACACTGAAGCTTTCTTT	CASSPWQGKRNTEAFF
.	.	TRBV5-1	TRBJ1-2	TGCGCCAGCAGCTGGAGAGAGGGGTATGGCTACACCTTC	CASSWREGYGYTF
.	.	TRBV5-6	TRBJ1-4	TGTGCCAGCAGCTTGACGGATAGGTCGAGAGAAAAACTGTTTTTT	CASSLTDRSREKLFF
.	.	TRBV27	TRBJ1-5	TGTGCCAGCAGTTTAAATTCGCGAGGGAATCAGCCCCAGCATTTT	CASSLNSRGNQPQHF
.	.	TRBV25-1	TRBJ1-1	TGTGCCAGCAGTGAGAGTTACACTGAAGCTTTCTTT	CASSESYTEAFF
.	.	TRBV29-1	TRBJ1-1	TGCAGCGTTGAAGGACACCCAGTGAACACTGAAGCTTTCTTT	CSVEGHPVNTEAFF
many	.	TRBV29-1	TRBJ2-1	TGCAGCGTGGGGGCCCGCGGGGCCCACAATGAGCAGTTCTTC	CSVGARGAHNEQFF
.	.	TRBV5-1	TRBJ1-1	TGCGCCAGCAGCTGGGCCACAGGAGCTAGAAACACTGAAGCTTTCTTT	CASSWATGARNTEAFF
.	TRBD1	TRBV4-2	TRBJ2-4	TGTGCCAGCAGCCAAGGGGGACAGGGCAAAAACATTCAGTACTTC	CASSQGGQGKNIQYF
few	.	TRBV5-1	TRBJ2-3	TGCGCCAGCAGCTTGGCGGCGGACTCGAAGCCCATATGGACAGATACGCAGTATTTT	CASSLAADSKPIWTDTQYF
.	.	TRBV5-5	TRBJ1-1	TGTGCCAGCAGCTTGGCGTCCATGGGGACTGAAGCTTTCTTT	CASSLASMGTEAFF